Shown below are 8 T cell receptor beta chains from a single sample sequenced in a study of T cell responses to AZD1222 COVID-19 vaccine. Only in-frame clones appear in the TCRdb table, and some are missing; sequencing was by immunoSEQ multiplex PCR. The sample has about 78,000 clones, about nine tenths seen once. The sequences come from peripheral blood, collected 28 days after the second AZD1222 dose. Receptors were obtained from an adult who received the AZD1222 COVID-19 vaccine.

V usage is TRBV18 and J usage is TRBJ2-7, with TRBD1 matching over 9 bases. Trimming removed 6 bases from V and 3 bases from J; junction bases left unmatched: 9. Germline V gene sequence: CDR1 KGHSH, CDR2 LQKENI. CDR3 length: 15 residues. The CDR3 coding sequence is TGTGCCAGCTCCCTAACGGGACAGGGCCACTACGAGCAGTACTTC. Its protein product is CASSLTGQGHYEQYF.

The chain has TRBV3-1 (or the pseudogene TRBV3-2) and TRBJ2-5; D uncertain. Germline CDR1 is LGHDT and CDR2 is YNNKEL (reference sequence). The V gene lost 1 base and the J gene lost 5 bases, with 5 bases spanning the gap. This CDR3 is 12 amino acids long. CDR3 bases: TGTGCCAGCAGCCAAGTGCGGGAGACCCAGTACTTC. This encodes CASSQVRETQYF.

The V gene is TRBV21-1, the J gene TRBJ2-5; TRBD1, as called in the table, went unchecked against the DNA. TRBV21-1 is labeled a pseudogene. CDR3 length: 14 residues. The CDR3 nucleotides read TGTGCCAGCAGCAACGGGACAGCGAAAGAGACCCAGTACTTC. It encodes CASSNGTAKETQYF.

The rearrangement joins TRBV6-1 to TRBJ2-1, with no clear D. The length of the CDR3 is 15 residues. Deletions cut 2 bases from V and 0 bases from J, with 8 bases between. Germline assignment: CDR1 MNHNS and CDR2 SASEGT. The CDR3 sequence: CASSEQVSSYNEQFF. For the CDR3, the DNA is TGTGCCAGCAGTGAACAGGTCAGCTCCTACAATGAGCAGTTCTTC.

This clone has just one count. This sequence joins TRBV5-6 and TRBJ1-1, with a weak D call TRBD1 (5 bases). Trimming left V 3 bases short and J 7 bases short, with 13 bases between. The CDR3 has 13 residues. Germline assignment: CDR1 SGHDT and CDR2 YYEEEE. The CDR3 protein is CASSSGAGDEAFF. In nucleotides, the CDR3 is TGTGCCAGCAGCTCCGGGGCGGGGGATGAAGCTTTCTTT.

The gene calls are TRBV5-4 and TRBJ1-5; TRBD1 aligns across 9 bases. The trim removed 3 bases at V and 5 bases at J, leaving 6 bases unmatched. The CDR3 runs to 15 residues. The germline V gene has CDR1 SGHNT and CDR2 YYREEE (reference sequence). CDR3 coding DNA: TGTGCCAGCAGCTATGGGACAGGGCAGGATCAGCCCCAGCATTTT. Its translation: CASSYGTGQDQPQHF.

The chain is built from TRBV10-3 and TRBJ1-5; 7 bases line up with TRBD1. CDR3 size: 15 residues. Germline assignment: CDR1 ENHRY and CDR2 SYGVKD. With V trimmed by 6 bases and J by 2 bases, 7 bases remained unmatched. The chain's CDR3 is CAISRQGGGNQPQHF. CDR3 DNA: TGTGCCATCAGCCGACAGGGAGGGGGCAATCAGCCCCAGCATTTT.

The chain carries TRBV10-3 and TRBJ1-4; no firm D call. The CDR3 runs 13 residues. The V gene lost 3 bases and the J gene lost 8 bases, with 10 bases spanning the gap. CDR1 ENHRY and CDR2 SYGVKD come from the germline V gene. CDR3 loop: CAISDRIEEKLFF. The CDR3 nucleotides read TGTGCCATCAGTGACAGGATTGAAGAAAAACTGTTTTTT.